These 3 T cell receptor beta chains were sequenced from one sample in a study of blood T cell repertoires in COVID-19. Generated by immunoSEQ multiplex PCR, the TCRdb table keeps only in-frame clones and is missing some. In the table there are roughly 230,000 clones, around 82% of which are singletons. Sequencing used peripheral blood. The receptors derive from a man aged 40-49 years with active or convalescent COVID-19.

The chain carries TRBV7-2 and TRBJ1-1; tentative D call: TRBD1 (6 bases). The V and J ends lost 5 bases and 3 bases respectively, with 13 bases between them. The germline gives CDR1 SGHTA, CDR2 FQGNSA. CDR3 length equals 14 residues. The CDR3 is CASSPQTGYTEAFF. The CDR3 DNA sequence: TGTGCCAGCAGCCCCCAGACAGGATACACTGAAGCTTTCTTT.

The chain has TRBV15 and TRBJ2-2, with D perhaps TRBD1 (5 bases). V was pared by 1 base and J by 3 bases, with 9 bases between. Germline V gene lookup returns CDR1 LNHNV and CDR2 YYDKDF (reference sequence). The CDR3 covers 15 residues. DNA of the CDR3: TGTGCCACCAGCAGAGGGGGCGCCGACACCGGGGAGCTGTTTTTT. This gives the protein CATSRGGADTGELFF. Full variable domain (missing parts from reference TRBV15 and TRBJ2-2): DAMVIQNPRYQVTQFGKPVTLSCSQTLNHNVMYWYQQKSSQAPKLLFHYYDKDFNNEADTPDNFQSRRPNTSFCFLDIRSPGLGDTAMYLCATSRGGADTGELFFGEGSRLTVL.

The V call is TRBV19, the J call TRBJ2-7; TRBD2 matches 10 bases. The CDR3 runs to 15 residues. V was pared by 2 bases and J by 3 bases, with 4 bases of the junction left unmatched. Germline assignment: CDR1 LNHDA and CDR2 SQIVND (reference sequence). CDR3 region: CASSITSGNLYEQYF. CDR3 sequence (DNA): TGTGCCAGTAGTATAACTAGCGGGAACCTCTACGAGCAGTACTTC.